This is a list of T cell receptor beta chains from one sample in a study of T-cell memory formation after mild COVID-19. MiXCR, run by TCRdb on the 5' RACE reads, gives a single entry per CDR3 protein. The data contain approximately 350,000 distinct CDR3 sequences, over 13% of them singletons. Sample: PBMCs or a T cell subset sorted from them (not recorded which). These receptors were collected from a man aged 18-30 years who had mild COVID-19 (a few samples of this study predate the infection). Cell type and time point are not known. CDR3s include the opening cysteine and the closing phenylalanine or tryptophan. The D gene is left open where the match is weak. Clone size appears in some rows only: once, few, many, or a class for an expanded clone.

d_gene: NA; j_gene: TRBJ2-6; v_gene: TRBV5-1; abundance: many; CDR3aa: CASSLESGTLSSGANVLTF; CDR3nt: TGCGCCAGCAGCTTGGAATCGGGGACCTTAAGCTCTGGGGCCAACGTCCTGACTTTC
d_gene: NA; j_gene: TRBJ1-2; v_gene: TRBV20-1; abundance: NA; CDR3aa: CSAPTGRGDYGYTF; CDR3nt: TGCAGTGCTCCTACCGGGAGGGGAGACTATGGCTACACCTTC
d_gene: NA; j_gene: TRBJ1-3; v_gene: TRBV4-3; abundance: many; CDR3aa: CASSPGPTAGNTIYF; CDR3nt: TGCGCCAGCAGCCCTGGACCTACTGCTGGAAACACCATATATTTT
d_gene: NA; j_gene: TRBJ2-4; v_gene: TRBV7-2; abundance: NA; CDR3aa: CASSLRQSGVAKNIQYF; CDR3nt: TGTGCCAGCAGCCTACGGCAGTCGGGTGTAGCCAAAAACATTCAGTACTTC
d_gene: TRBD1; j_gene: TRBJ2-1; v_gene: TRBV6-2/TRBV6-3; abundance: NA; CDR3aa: CASRDRGHNEQFF; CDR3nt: TGTGCCAGCAGGGACAGGGGCCACAATGAGCAGTTCTTC
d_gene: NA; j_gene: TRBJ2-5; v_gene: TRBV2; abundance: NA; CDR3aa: CASSQTAYQETQYF; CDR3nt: TGTGCCAGCAGTCAGACAGCGTACCAAGAGACCCAGTACTTC
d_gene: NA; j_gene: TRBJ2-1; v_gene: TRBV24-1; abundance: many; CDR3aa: CATSDPFGGNEQFF; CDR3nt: TGTGCCACCAGTGATCCCTTTGGAGGGAATGAGCAGTTCTTC
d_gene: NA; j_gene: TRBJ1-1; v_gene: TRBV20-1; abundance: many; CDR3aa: CSATRTDTEAFF; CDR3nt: TGCAGTGCTACAAGGACAGACACTGAAGCTTTCTTT
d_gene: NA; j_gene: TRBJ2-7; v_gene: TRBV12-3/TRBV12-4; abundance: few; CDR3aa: CASSLIGRGMAEQYF; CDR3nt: TGTGCCAGCAGTTTAATCGGCAGGGGAATGGCCGAGCAGTACTTC
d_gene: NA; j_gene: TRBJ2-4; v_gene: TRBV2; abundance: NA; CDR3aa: CASSEQPNIQYF; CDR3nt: TGTGCCAGCAGTGAACAGCCAAACATTCAGTACTTC
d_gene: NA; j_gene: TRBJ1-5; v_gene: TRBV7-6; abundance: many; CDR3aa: CASSPIEGQPQHF; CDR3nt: TGTGCCAGCAGCCCCATTGAGGGTCAGCCCCAGCATTTT
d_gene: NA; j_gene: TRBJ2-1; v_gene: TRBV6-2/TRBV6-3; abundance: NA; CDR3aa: CASSPGSRGNEQFF; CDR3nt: TGTGCCAGCAGTCCCGGGTCCCGGGGGAATGAGCAGTTCTTC
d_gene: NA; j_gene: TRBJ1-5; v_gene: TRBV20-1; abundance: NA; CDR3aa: CSARPGPSNQPQHF; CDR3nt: TGCAGTGCTAGACCAGGGCCAAGCAATCAGCCCCAGCATTTT
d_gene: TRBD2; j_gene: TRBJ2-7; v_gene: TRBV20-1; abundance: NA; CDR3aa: CSASILAREAYEQYF; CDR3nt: TGCAGTGCTAGCATCCTAGCCCGGGAGGCCTACGAGCAGTACTTC
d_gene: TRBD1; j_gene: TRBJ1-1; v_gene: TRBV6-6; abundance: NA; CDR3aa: CASTTGGWTEAFF; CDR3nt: TGTGCCAGCACTACAGGGGGTTGGACTGAAGCTTTCTTT
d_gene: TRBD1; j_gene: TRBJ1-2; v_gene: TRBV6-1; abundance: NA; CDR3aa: CASSKPGQDGYGYTF; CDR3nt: TGTGCCAGCAGTAAACCGGGACAGGACGGCTATGGCTACACCTTC
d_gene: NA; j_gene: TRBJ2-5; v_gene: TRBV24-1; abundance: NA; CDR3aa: CATSDSRAIKYF; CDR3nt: TGTGCCACCAGTGATTCTAGGGCGATAAAGTACTTC
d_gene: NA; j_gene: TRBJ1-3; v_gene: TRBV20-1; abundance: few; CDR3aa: CSARDLRRNSGNTIYF; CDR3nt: TGCAGTGCTAGAGATCTGCGACGGAACTCTGGAAACACCATATATTTT
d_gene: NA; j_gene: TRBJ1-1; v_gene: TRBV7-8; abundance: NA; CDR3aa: CASILLPGRGPEAFF; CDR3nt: TGTGCCAGCATCCTTTTGCCCGGGCGCGGTCCTGAAGCTTTCTTT
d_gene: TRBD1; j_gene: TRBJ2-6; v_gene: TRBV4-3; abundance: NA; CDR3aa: CASSQMGQGRSGANVLTF; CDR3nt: TGCGCCAGCAGCCAAATGGGACAGGGTAGATCTGGGGCCAACGTCCTGACTTTC
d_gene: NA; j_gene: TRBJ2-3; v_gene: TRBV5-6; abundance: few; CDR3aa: CASSARQRSTDTQYF; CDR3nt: TGTGCCAGCAGCGCACGACAGCGCAGCACAGATACGCAGTATTTT
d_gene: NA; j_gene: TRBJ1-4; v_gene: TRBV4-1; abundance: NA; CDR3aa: CASSQGGGYEKLFF; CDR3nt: TGCGCCAGCAGCCAAGGTGGAGGTTATGAAAAACTGTTTTTT
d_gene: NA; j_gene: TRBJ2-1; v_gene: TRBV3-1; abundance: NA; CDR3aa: CASSHGGGLNEQFF; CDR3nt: TGTGCCAGCAGCCACGGTGGGGGGCTCAATGAGCAGTTCTTC
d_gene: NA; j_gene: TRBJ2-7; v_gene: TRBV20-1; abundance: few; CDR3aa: CSAITGATGPLSSYEQYF; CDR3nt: TGCAGTGCTATAACGGGGGCGACAGGCCCCCTCAGCTCCTACGAGCAGTACTTC
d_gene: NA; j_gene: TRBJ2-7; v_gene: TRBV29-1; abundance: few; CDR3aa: CSVSFGQGDEQYF; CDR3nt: TGCAGCGTTTCCTTCGGGCAGGGCGACGAGCAGTACTTC
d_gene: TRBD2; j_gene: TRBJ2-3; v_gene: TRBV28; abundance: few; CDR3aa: CASTGGASGGSRTDTQYF; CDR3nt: TGTGCCAGCACTGGGGGGGCTAGCGGGGGGTCCCGCACAGATACGCAGTATTTT
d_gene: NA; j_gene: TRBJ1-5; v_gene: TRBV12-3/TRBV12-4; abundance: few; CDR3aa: CASRTIGNGNQPQHF; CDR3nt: TGTGCCAGCAGGACTATCGGGAATGGGAATCAGCCCCAGCATTTT
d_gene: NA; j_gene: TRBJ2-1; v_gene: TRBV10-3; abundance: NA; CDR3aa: CAISEKQVQNEQFF; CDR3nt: TGTGCCATCAGTGAGAAGCAGGTCCAGAATGAGCAGTTCTTC
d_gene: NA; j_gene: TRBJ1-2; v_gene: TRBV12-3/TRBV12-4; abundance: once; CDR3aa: CASRSSNYGYTF; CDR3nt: TGTGCCAGCAGGTCCTCTAACTATGGCTACACCTTC
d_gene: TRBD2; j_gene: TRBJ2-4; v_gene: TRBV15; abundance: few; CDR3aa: CATSVRLAENIQYF; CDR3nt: TGTGCCACCAGCGTGCGGCTAGCGGAAAACATTCAGTACTTC
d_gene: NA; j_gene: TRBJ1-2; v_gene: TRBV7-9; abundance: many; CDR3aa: CASIIGTGRTGYTF; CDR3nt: TGTGCCAGCATCATTGGGACCGGGAGAACTGGCTACACCTTC
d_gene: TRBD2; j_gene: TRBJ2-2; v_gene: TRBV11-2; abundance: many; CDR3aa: CASRIRGGYGELFF; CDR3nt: TGTGCCAGCAGAATACGGGGGGGCTACGGGGAGCTGTTTTTT
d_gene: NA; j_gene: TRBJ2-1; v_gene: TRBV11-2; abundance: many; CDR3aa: CASSPRGRSYNEQFF; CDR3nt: TGTGCCAGCAGCCCTCGGGGCCGCTCCTACAATGAGCAGTTCTTC
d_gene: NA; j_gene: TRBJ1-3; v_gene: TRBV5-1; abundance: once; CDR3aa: CASSPGGVGNTIYF; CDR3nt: TGCGCCAGCAGTCCGGGGGGAGTAGGAAACACCATATATTTT
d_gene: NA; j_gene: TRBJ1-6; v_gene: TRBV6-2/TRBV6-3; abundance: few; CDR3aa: CASSYSGVSNSPLHF; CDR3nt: TGTGCCAGCAGTTACTCGGGGGTCTCGAATTCACCCCTCCACTTT
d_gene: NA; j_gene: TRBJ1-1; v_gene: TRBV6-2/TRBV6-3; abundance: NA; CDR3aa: CASRNQRGGEAFF; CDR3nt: TGTGCCAGCAGAAACCAACGTGGTGGGGAAGCTTTCTTT
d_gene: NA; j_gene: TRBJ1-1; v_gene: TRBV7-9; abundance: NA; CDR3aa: CASSPVTMNTEAFF; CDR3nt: TGTGCCAGCAGCCCGGTTACGATGAACACTGAAGCTTTCTTT
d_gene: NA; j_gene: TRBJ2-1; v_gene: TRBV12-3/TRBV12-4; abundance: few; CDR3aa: CASRGGANEQFF; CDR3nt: TGTGCCAGCAGGGGGGGGGCAAATGAGCAGTTCTTC
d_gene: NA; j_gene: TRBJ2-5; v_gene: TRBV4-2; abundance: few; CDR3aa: CASSQDGLARETQYF; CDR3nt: TGTGCCAGCAGCCAAGATGGACTCGCCAGGGAGACCCAGTACTTC
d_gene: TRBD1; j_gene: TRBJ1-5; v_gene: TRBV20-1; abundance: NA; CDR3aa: CSANQDRVNQPQHF; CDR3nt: TGCAGTGCTAACCAGGACAGGGTAAATCAGCCCCAGCATTTT